This T cell receptor beta chain was retrieved from a study of T cell responses to AZD1222 COVID-19 vaccine. Using immunoSEQ multiplex PCR, the repertoire was profiled, and TCRdb retains in-frame clones only, with some absent. The repertoire holds about 96,000 clones, with roughly nine tenths as singletons. V lost 2 bases, J lost 6 bases, and 29 bases lay in between. Germline V gene lookup returns CDR1 SGHRS and CDR2 YFSETQ. The CDR3 has 20 residues. The sequences come from peripheral blood, collected on day 0 of AZD1222 vaccination. The receptor was isolated from an adult in good health. The chain carries TRBV5-1 and TRBJ2-2, with a tentative D call TRBD1 (6 bases). The CDR3 loop reads CASSFSTTFRDTQVAGELFF. Written as DNA, the CDR3 is TGCGCCAGCAGCTTTTCTACTACCTTCCGGGACACCCAGGTCGCCGGGGAGCTGTTTTTT.